Listed here are 11 T cell receptor beta chains from one sample, sequenced in a study of T cells in Graves' hyperthyroidism and ophthalmopathy. Authors of the study amplified TCR beta CDR3 regions from RNA transcripts. With the HTBI primer set, the TCR CDR3 went through a first round of RT-PCR. Each CDR3 protein is one row after TCRdb ran MiXCR on the multiplex PCR reads. The sample lists hundreds of thousands of distinct CDR3 sequences; 20% to 30% were seen once. Sequenced: blood. All receptors come from a man aged 35-49 years with Graves' hyperthyroidism that later progressed to Graves' ophthalmopathy.

This clonotype showed up many times. The chain uses TRBV6-1 and TRBJ1-1, with D uncertain. Germline V gene sequence: CDR1 MNHNS, CDR2 SASEGT. This CDR3 region has 11 residues. V gave up 7 bases and J gave up 1 base, with 4 bases separating them. The CDR3 loop is CASIGNTEAFF. In DNA form, the CDR3 reads TGTGCCAGCATTGGGAACACTGAAGCTTTCTTT.

At least ten counts were recorded for this clonotype. This sequence joins TRBV28 and TRBJ2-7, with 7 bases that match TRBD1. Germline-derived CDR1 and CDR2 are MDHEN and SYDVKM. This CDR3 comprises 14 residues. The ends lost 7 bases at V and 5 bases at J; junction bases unmatched: 11. The CDR3 DNA is TGTGCCAGCACCCCGGACAGGTTGATAGACGAGCAGTACTTC. Amino acids: CASTPDRLIDEQYF.

The chain combines TRBV6-5 with TRBJ2-5; a weak D match, TRBD1 (6 bases). The ends were cut back, 2 bases at V and 4 bases at J, with 11 bases in the middle. Germline assignment: CDR1 MNHEY and CDR2 SVGAGI. The CDR3 runs 14 residues. In DNA form, the CDR3 reads TGTGCCAGCAGTTACGACAGAGGGGGAGAGACCCAGTACTTC. This translates into CASSYDRGGETQYF.

This clonotype was counted ten times or more. This CDR3 reads CAGKLGYGNTIYF. CDR3 sequence (DNA): TGTGCCGGGAAGCTGGGGTACGGAAACACCATATATTTT. The V and J genes are TRBV30 and TRBJ1-3; no firm D call. The ends were cut back, 8 bases at V and 4 bases at J, with 15 bases in the middle. This CDR3 has 13 amino acids. CDR1 is GTSNPN and CDR2 is SVGIG in the germline V gene (reference sequence).

Points on this clonotype: A much larger clone lies one base from this, so it may be a read error. This chain uses TRBV29-1 with TRBJ1-1; D not certain. The CDR3 length is 14 residues. In germline, CDR1 is SQVTM, CDR2 ANQGSEA. The germline V and J ends were trimmed by 6 bases and 1 base, with 15 bases remaining between them. CDR3 residues: CSVMPWTANTEAFF. DNA of the CDR3: TGCAGCGTAATGCCCTGGACGGCGAACACTGAAGCTTTCTTT.

In this sample, this clonotype turned up a few times. The chain links TRBV30 to TRBJ2-2, with TRBD2 identical over 8 bases. V lost 0 bases and J lost 5; bases outside the gene matches: 11. This CDR3 is 17 amino acids long. Germline CDR1 and CDR2: GTSNPN and SVGIG (reference sequence). CDR3 loop: CAWSVFRSGSSTGELFF. CDR3 bases: TGTGCCTGGAGTGTATTTCGCAGCGGGAGCTCTACCGGGGAGCTGTTTTTT.

J is TRBJ2-5 and V is TRBV5-1, with 12 bases lining up with TRBD1. Germline values: CDR1 SGHRS, CDR2 YFSETQ. V was clipped by 3 bases and J by 5 bases; unmatched bases: 5. CDR3 length equals 15 residues. CDR3 in DNA: TGCGCCAGCAGCTCGGGACAGGGGGCCGGTGAGACCCAGTACTTC. Amino acid sequence: CASSSGQGAGETQYF.

This clonotype came up many times. The CDR3 bases are TGTGCCAGCAGCCAAGATCCCGGCACTGAAGCTTTCTTT. The encoded protein is CASSQDPGTEAFF. The rearrangement links TRBV14 to TRBJ1-1; D is undetermined. Germline V gene data show CDR1 as SGHDN and CDR2 as FVKESK. Deletions cut 0 bases from V and 4 bases from J, with 6 bases between. The CDR3 has 13 residues.

The table lists this clonotype with many counts. V usage is TRBV29-1 and J usage is TRBJ2-2; 8 nucleotides line up with TRBD1. Per germline, CDR1 SQVTM and CDR2 ANQGSEA. This CDR3 contains 14 residues. Trimming removed 0 bases from V and 6 bases from J; junction bases left unmatched: 3. This CDR3 is CSVEDKDRAGELFF. CDR3 nucleotides: TGCAGCGTTGAAGACAAGGACAGGGCCGGGGAGCTGTTTTTT.

V gene TRBV28 combines with J gene TRBJ2-5; a possible D gene is TRBD2 (5 bases). V lost 6 bases to trimming and J lost 6 bases, with 11 bases between them. The CDR3 totals 12 residues. Germline CDR1 reads MDHEN; CDR2 reads SYDVKM. The CDR3: CASRLGRQTQYF. The CDR3, as DNA: TGTGCCAGCAGACTAGGGCGACAGACCCAGTACTTC.

This clonotype showed up many times. The J gene is TRBJ2-5, the V gene TRBV6-1; 10 bases are a match to TRBD2. Germline CDR1 reads MNHNS; CDR2 reads SASEGT. This CDR3 is built from 14 residues. The J segment lost 5 bases and the V segment lost 4 bases, leaving 4 bases of the junction unmatched. CDR3 sequence: CASSAGTSDETQYF. CDR3 DNA: TGTGCCAGCAGTGCCGGGACTAGCGATGAGACCCAGTACTTC.